This T cell receptor beta chain was recovered during a study of blood T cell repertoires in COVID-19. Study-level information: COVID-19 samples collected from the United States, Italy and Spain covered acute and convalescent phases. In each case, the material was cDNA or gDNA derived from T cells, B-cell-depleted T cells, or PBMCs.

Assay: immunoSEQ multiplex PCR; the TCRdb copy retains only in-frame clones and omits some. In the table there are approximately 190,000 clones, 80% to 85% of which are singletons. Participants were aged about 18 to 100 years from about 25 US areas. Assignment of participants to cohorts was predicated upon participant-reported clinical history. J lost 6 bases, V lost 5 bases, and 14 bases had no gene match. The CDR3 extends over 17 amino acids. CDR1 is LNHDA, CDR2 SQIVND, per germline (reference sequence). The clonotype was recovered from a middle-aged man who had recovered from COVID-19. The sample consisted of PBMCs or T cells enriched from blood (not recorded which). V usage is TRBV19 and J usage is TRBJ1-3; the match to TRBD1 covers 9 bases. The CDR3 protein is CASSSMHGTGKANTIYF. In nucleotides, the CDR3 is TGTGCCAGTAGTTCGATGCATGGGACAGGGAAGGCAAACACCATATATTTT.